Sequencing of this T cell receptor (beta chain) was carried out in a study of blood T cell repertoires in COVID-19. The CDR3 contains 14 residues. CDR1 MNHEY and CDR2 SVGEGT come from the germline V gene. V was pared by 2 bases and J by 6 bases, with 6 bases of the junction left unmatched. The assay was immunoSEQ multiplex PCR, and TCRdb's table has in-frame clones only and misses some. The table has roughly 250,000 clones, roughly 87% seen once. The chain uses TRBV6-2 or TRBV6-3 and TRBJ2-7; 8 nucleotides align to TRBD2. The source of this sequence is a woman between 25 and 40 years old with acute or convalescent COVID-19. The sample consisted of peripheral blood. The chain's CDR3 is CASSYGAGVFEQYF. The CDR3 region has the DNA TGTGCCAGCAGTTACGGAGCGGGAGTTTTCGAGCAGTACTTC.